One sample yielded the 22 T cell receptor beta chains listed below, sequenced in a study of blood T cell repertoires in COVID-19. Sequencing was performed with immunoSEQ multiplex PCR; in TCRdb, only in-frame clones are kept and a portion is missing. The sample carries about 330,000 clones, around 85% recorded once. Specimen: peripheral blood. Receptors were obtained from a human donor in a cohort sampled during active COVID-19.

The V gene is TRBV5-6, the J gene TRBJ2-7; D perhaps matches TRBD2 (6 bases). This CDR3 is 13 amino acids long. CDR1 and CDR2 from the germline V gene are SGHDT and YYEEEE. V was shortened by 8 bases and J by 5 bases, with 17 bases between the two germline ends. The CDR3 DNA reads as TGTGCCAGTGGAACCGGGAGCTGGGACGAGCAGTACTTC. It is translated as CASGTGSWDEQYF.

The chain links TRBV11-3 to TRBJ2-3; D is perhaps TRBD2 (5 bases). CDR1 is SGHNT and CDR2 is YENEEA in the germline V gene. V lost 3 bases and J lost 3, with 7 bases in between. The CDR3 is made up of 13 amino acids. CDR3: CASSLRETDTQYF. DNA for the CDR3: TGTGCCAGCAGCTTGAGGGAAACAGATACGCAGTATTTT.

V and J are TRBV10-2 and TRBJ2-3, with 11 nucleotides matching TRBD2. Trimming removed 4 bases from V and 4 bases from J; junction bases left unmatched: 7. CDR3 length: 16 amino acids. The germline CDR1 and CDR2 sequences are WSHSY and SAAADI. The CDR3 DNA sequence: TGCGCCAGCAGTGGAATTCTAGCGGGGGGATCAGATACGCAGTATTTT. As protein: CASSGILAGGSDTQYF.

In this sample, this clone turned up a few times. The rearrangement uses TRBV19 and TRBJ1-1, with 7 positions matching TRBD1. With V trimmed by 4 bases and J by 3 bases, 5 bases remained unmatched. The germline CDR1 and CDR2 sequences are LNHDA and SQIVND (reference sequence). The CDR3 extends over 14 amino acids. CDR3 loop: CASSRRGLYTEAFF. The CDR3 region has the DNA TGTGCCAGTAGTAGGAGGGGGCTATACACTGAAGCTTTCTTT. Looking up the rest from reference TRBV19 and TRBJ1-1 gives the full variable domain: DGGITQSPKYLFRKEGQNVTLSCEQNLNHDAMYWYRQDPGQGLRLIYYSQIVNDFQKGDIAEGYSVSREKKESFPLTVTSAQKNPTAFYLCASSRRGLYTEAFFGQGTRLTVV.

This chain connects TRBV27 to TRBJ1-1; TRBD1 might be the D (5 bases). Deletions cut 8 bases from V and 2 bases from J, with 15 bases between. The CDR3 loop spans 14 amino acids. Per the germline V gene, CDR1 is MNHEY and CDR2 is SMNVEV (reference sequence). The CDR3 protein is CASGRIQGNTEAFF. Written as DNA, the CDR3 is TGTGCCAGCGGGCGGATCCAGGGAAACACTGAAGCTTTCTTT.

This clone was counted between two and nine times. The chain uses TRBV5-1 and TRBJ1-5; D is perhaps TRBD1 (6 bases). The V gene's germline CDR1 is SGHRS and CDR2 YFSETQ. The V end lost 1 base, the J end lost 7 bases, and 15 bases lay between the germline ends. The CDR3 runs to 15 residues. The CDR3 protein is CASSLRAGVGQPQHF. The DNA of the CDR3 is TGCGCCAGCAGCTTGCGGGCAGGGGTCGGGCAGCCCCAGCATTTT.

The rearrangement links TRBV4-1 to TRBJ2-7, with a tentative D call TRBD1 (7 bases). Trimming took off 0 bases at V and 4 bases at J, with 16 bases between the two ends. This CDR3 comprises 16 residues. Germline assignment: CDR1 MGHRA and CDR2 YSYEKL. The CDR3 region has the DNA TGCGCCAGCAGCCAAGAGAGACAGGGAGGTCAGTACGAGCAGTACTTC. Translating it yields CASSQERQGGQYEQYF.

Concerning this clone: The sample carries other DNA sequences with the same CDR3. The V and J genes are TRBV5-1 and TRBJ1-2, with 7 bases fitting TRBD1. CDR3 length: 13 residues. V was clipped by 0 bases and J by 8 bases; unmatched bases: 4. From germline, CDR1 is SGHRS and CDR2 YFSETQ. CDR3 residues: CASSLGQGRGYTF. The DNA of the CDR3 is TGCGCCAGCAGCTTGGGACAGGGTCGAGGCTACACCTTC.

The V gene is TRBV2, the J gene TRBJ1-2; D uncertain. The CDR3 totals 13 residues. Germline V gene lookup returns CDR1 SNHLY and CDR2 FYNNEI. Trimming stripped 7 bases from V and 9 bases from J, with 18 bases between. The CDR3 sequence is CASMAQPGGRYTF. The CDR3 DNA reads as TGTGCCAGCATGGCACAGCCCGGCGGGCGCTACACCTTC.

The chain joins TRBV2 to TRBJ1-5; D is unresolved. This CDR3 has 15 residues. Trimming left V 6 bases short and J 5 bases short, with 17 bases between. From germline, CDR1 is SNHLY and CDR2 FYNNEI. The CDR3 loop reads CASSPFEVFDQPQHF. DNA of the CDR3: TGTGCCAGCAGCCCATTTGAGGTATTTGATCAGCCCCAGCATTTT.

V gene TRBV24-1 combines with J gene TRBJ1-2; 7 bases map to TRBD1. Trimming removed 4 bases from V and 5 bases from J; junction bases left unmatched: 9. The CDR3 sequence is 15 residues long. CDR1 is KGHDR and CDR2 is SFDVKD in the germline V gene. CDR3 residues: CATSDQTGTAYGYTF. The CDR3 bases are TGTGCCACCAGTGACCAAACCGGGACAGCATATGGCTACACCTTC.

The CDR3 sequence is CASIMGGGKTEAFF. The CDR3 bases are TGTGCCAGCATAATGGGGGGAGGGAAGACTGAAGCTTTCTTT. V and J are TRBV6-5 and TRBJ1-1; maybe TRBD1 (5 bases). V was cut by 7 bases and J by 5 bases, with 17 bases left in between. The CDR3 is 14 amino acids. Germline CDR1 reads MNHEY; CDR2 reads SVGAGI.

The rearrangement links TRBV6-5 to TRBJ1-1, with 9 bases identical to TRBD1. V gave up 4 bases and J gave up 1 base; unmatched junction bases: 4. The CDR3 runs 15 residues. Germline CDR1 and CDR2: MNHEY and SVGAGI. This CDR3 is CASSSETGGNTEAFF. The CDR3, as DNA: TGTGCCAGCAGTTCAGAGACAGGGGGGAACACTGAAGCTTTCTTT.

The J gene is TRBJ2-7, the V gene TRBV5-4, with 11 bases identical to TRBD1. The junction had 15 bases not matched to a gene; V was cut back by 4 bases and J by 9 bases. The CDR3 runs to 16 residues. CDR1 and CDR2 from the germline V gene are SGHNT and YYREEE (reference sequence). CDR3 nucleotides: TGTGCCAGCAGCGAGAGAGGACAGGGGGCCAGGGTAGGGCAGTACTTC. Residues: CASSERGQGARVGQYF.

The V call is TRBV18, the J call TRBJ2-7; 8 nucleotides align to TRBD1. V shed 5 bases and J 0 bases; nucleotides not matched to a gene: 3. The CDR3 totals 14 residues. CDR1 is KGHSH and CDR2 is LQKENI in the germline V gene. In DNA form, the CDR3 reads TGTGCCAGCTCAAACAGGGGGACCTCCTACGAGCAGTACTTC. This codes for CASSNRGTSYEQYF. Using reference TRBV18 and TRBJ2-7 for the parts outside the CDR3, the full variable domain is NAGVMQNPRHLVRRRGQEARLRCSPMKGHSHVYWYRQLPEEGLKFMVYLQKENIIDESGMPKERFSAEFPKEGPSILRIQQVVRGDSAAYFCASSNRGTSYEQYFGPGTRLTVT.

This clone was counted only a few times. The J gene is TRBJ1-1, the V gene TRBV6-5; D remains unclear. CDR1 and CDR2 from the germline V gene are MNHEY and SVGAGI. This CDR3 contains 13 residues. Trimming removed 11 bases from V and 4 bases from J, with 17 bases in between. CDR3 sequence: CAVAGGGSTEAFF. The CDR3 region has the DNA TGTGCCGTAGCGGGAGGAGGGAGCACTGAAGCTTTCTTT.

The rearrangement uses TRBV9 and TRBJ1-5; D unclear. Germline lookup yields CDR1 SGDLS and CDR2 YYNGEE. With 3 bases removed from V and 9 bases from J, the gap between germline ends came to 10 bases. CDR3 length: 12 residues. CDR3 sequence reads: CASSASSGPQHF. The DNA of the CDR3 is TGTGCCAGCAGCGCATCCTCGGGGCCCCAGCATTTT.

The rearrangement links TRBV29-1 to TRBJ1-2; D remains ambiguous. The germline V gene has CDR1 SQVTM and CDR2 ANQGSEA. The CDR3 extends over 12 amino acids. Trimming removed 6 bases from V and 3 bases from J, with 11 bases in between. The CDR3: CSVQAVDYGYTF. The CDR3, as DNA: TGCAGCGTCCAAGCGGTTGACTATGGCTACACCTTC.

The CDR3 DNA reads TGTGCCAGCAGTTCCGGGACAAGTGCCCTGGAGCAGTACTTC. Amino acid sequence: CASSSGTSALEQYF. The chain joins TRBV6-5 to TRBJ2-7, with a weak D call TRBD1 (6 bases). Germline loops: CDR1 MNHEY, CDR2 SVGAGI. V was clipped by 4 bases and J by 7 bases, with 17 bases between them. The CDR3 contains 14 residues.

The chain recombines TRBV2 with TRBJ2-2; maybe TRBD1 (6 bases). CDR1 and CDR2 from the germline V gene are SNHLY and FYNNEI. The CDR3 spans 13 residues. The V end was cut by 3 bases, the J end by 4 bases, with 6 bases between. CDR3 amino acids: CASSDRGTGELFF. Here the CDR3 DNA reads TGTGCCAGCAGTGACAGGGGCACCGGGGAGCTGTTTTTT.

The chain carries TRBV3-1 (or the pseudogene TRBV3-2) and TRBJ2-7, with D maybe TRBD1 (7 bases). The CDR3 has 16 residues. In germline, CDR1 is LGHDT, CDR2 YNNKEL (reference sequence). V lost 1 base to trimming and J lost 2 bases, with 15 bases between them. The CDR3 nucleotides are TGTGCCAGCAGCCAAGGACAGGGTTGGAGGGCCTACGAGCAGTACTTC. Its protein is CASSQGQGWRAYEQYF.

This clone was observed a few times. The rearrangement joins TRBV30 to TRBJ1-1; TRBD1 aligns across 7 bases. CDR3 length: 11 residues. From germline, CDR1 is GTSNPN and CDR2 SVGIG (reference sequence). The V and J ends lost 8 bases and 9 bases, in that order; junction bases with no gene match: 9. The CDR3 nucleotides read TGTGCCGTACACAGGGGAGAAAAAGCTTTCTTT. Amino acid sequence: CAVHRGEKAFF. Looking up the rest from reference TRBV30 and TRBJ1-1 gives the full variable domain: SQTIHQWPATLVQPVGSPLSLECTVEGTSNPNLYWYRQAAGRGLQLLFYSVGIGQISSEVPQNLSASRPQDRQFILSSKKLLLSDSGFYLCAVHRGEKAFFGQGTRLTVV.